This T cell receptor (beta chain) appears in the sequencing data of a study of blood T cell repertoires in COVID-19. Authors' methods: Reference gene primers were amplified, and this amplification served to estimate nucleated cell counts. TCRdb's table, derived via immunoSEQ multiplex PCR, lists solely in-frame clones and lacks some. V and J calls and clone size are copied from that table; D and trimming were computed from the DNA. This sample has about 210,000 clones; roughly 89% occur once, and the top ten carry around 3.1%. Participant-given clinical history determined each cohort assignment. Exposed participants came across a COVID-19 case within 2 weeks before study entry. Germline V gives CDR1 SGDLS, CDR2 YYNGEE. V was clipped by 3 bases and J by 3 bases; unmatched bases: 11. This CDR3 contains 16 residues.

The chain uses TRBV9 and TRBJ1-1, with 7 bases fitting TRBD1. Input material: PBMCs or T cells enriched from blood (not recorded which). The sequence came from a woman in her 30s who had been exposed to COVID-19. As DNA, the CDR3 is TGTGCCAGCAGCGCTTCTTTCCGGGACAGACACACTGAAGCTTTCTTT. Its translation: CASSASFRDRHTEAFF.